Presented here are 3 T cell receptor beta chains from one specimen sequenced in a study of OX40 agonist ivuxolimab in advanced cancers. Libraries were prepared by immunoSEQ multiplex PCR; TCRdb keeps only in-frame clonotypes and omits some of them. The table lists about 26,000 clones, approximately 85% of them singletons, with 30% to 40% in the top ten. Material: CD4+ or CD8+ T cells sorted from blood, obtained in a trial of the OX40 agonist ivuxolimab. Every receptor here comes from an adult with an advanced solid tumor such as melanoma, head and neck, liver or kidney cancer.

V gene TRBV7-6 combines with J gene TRBJ2-7; 7 nucleotides agree with TRBD1. J gave up 6 bases and V 5 bases, and 7 bases lay outside the gene matches. Germline V CDR1 and CDR2: SGHVS, FNYEAQ. The CDR3 is 13 amino acids. For the CDR3, the DNA is TGTGCCAGCAGCGACAGGGTCTTAATCGAGCAGTACTTC. Translating gives CASSDRVLIEQYF.

The genes are TRBV7-9 and TRBJ2-3; TRBD2 might be the D (5 bases). Germline CDR1 reads SEHNR; CDR2 reads FQNEAQ (reference sequence). The germline V and J ends were trimmed by 3 bases and 0 bases, with 13 bases remaining between them. The CDR3 length is 16 residues. The CDR3 loop is CASSLDDYSSTDTQYF. CDR3 DNA: TGTGCCAGCAGCTTGGACGACTATTCTAGCACAGATACGCAGTATTTT. Filled out from reference TRBV7-9 and TRBJ2-3, the complete variable domain reads DTGVSQNPRHKITKRGQNVTFRCDPISEHNRLYWYRQTLGQGPEFLTYFQNEAQLEKSRLLSDRFSAERPKGSFSTLEIQRTEQGDSAMYLCASSLDDYSSTDTQYFGPGTRLTVL.

V is TRBV27 and J is TRBJ2-1; D is ambiguous. The V gene's germline CDR1 is MNHEY and CDR2 SMNVEV (reference sequence). The ends were cut back, 0 bases at V and 1 base at J, with 4 bases in the middle. The CDR3 spans 14 residues. The CDR3 nucleotides are TGTGCCAGCAGTTTATCCCATTCCTACAATGAGCAGTTCTTC. It yields the protein CASSLSHSYNEQFF.